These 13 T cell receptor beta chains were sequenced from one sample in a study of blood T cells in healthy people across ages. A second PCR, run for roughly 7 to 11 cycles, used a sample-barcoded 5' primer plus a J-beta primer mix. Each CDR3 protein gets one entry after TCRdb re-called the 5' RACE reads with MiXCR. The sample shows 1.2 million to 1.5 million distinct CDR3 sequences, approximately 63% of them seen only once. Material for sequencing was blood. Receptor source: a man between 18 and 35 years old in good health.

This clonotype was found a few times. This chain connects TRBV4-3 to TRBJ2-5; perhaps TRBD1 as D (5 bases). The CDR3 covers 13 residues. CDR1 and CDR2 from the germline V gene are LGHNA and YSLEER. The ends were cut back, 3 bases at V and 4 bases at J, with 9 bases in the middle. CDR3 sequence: CASSHDSLETQYF. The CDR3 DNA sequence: TGCGCCAGCAGCCACGACAGCCTAGAGACCCAGTACTTC.

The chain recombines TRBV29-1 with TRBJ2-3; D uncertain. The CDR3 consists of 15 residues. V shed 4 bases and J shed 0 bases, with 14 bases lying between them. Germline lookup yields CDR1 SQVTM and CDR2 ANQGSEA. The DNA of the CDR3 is TGCAGCGTTGCATACCGAGGAAGAAGCACAGATACGCAGTATTTT. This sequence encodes CSVAYRGRSTDTQYF.

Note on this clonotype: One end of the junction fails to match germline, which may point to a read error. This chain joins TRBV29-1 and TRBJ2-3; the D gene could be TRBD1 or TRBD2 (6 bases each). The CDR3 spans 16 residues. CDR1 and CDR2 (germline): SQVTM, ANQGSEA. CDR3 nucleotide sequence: TGCAGCGTTGAAGATGTGGGGGACACTAGCACAGATGCGCAGTATTTT. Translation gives CSVEDVGDTSTDAQYF.

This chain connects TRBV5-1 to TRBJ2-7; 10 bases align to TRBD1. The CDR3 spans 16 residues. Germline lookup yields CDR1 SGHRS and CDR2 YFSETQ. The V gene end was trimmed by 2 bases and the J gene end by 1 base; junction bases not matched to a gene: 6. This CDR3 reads CASSFGGQGVSYEQYF. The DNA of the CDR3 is TGCGCCAGCAGCTTTGGAGGACAGGGGGTTTCCTACGAGCAGTACTTC.

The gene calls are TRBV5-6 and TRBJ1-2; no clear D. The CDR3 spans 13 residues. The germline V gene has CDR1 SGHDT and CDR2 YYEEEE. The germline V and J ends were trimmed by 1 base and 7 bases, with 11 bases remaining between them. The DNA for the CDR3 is TGTGCCAGCAGCTTGCATACCCCTATTGGCTACACCTTC. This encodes CASSLHTPIGYTF.

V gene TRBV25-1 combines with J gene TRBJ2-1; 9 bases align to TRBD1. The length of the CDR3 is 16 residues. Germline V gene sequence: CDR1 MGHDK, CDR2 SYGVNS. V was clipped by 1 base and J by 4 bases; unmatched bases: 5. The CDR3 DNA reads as TGTGCCAGCAGTGAATCGGAACAGGGGGCTTACAATGAGCAGTTCTTC. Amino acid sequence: CASSESEQGAYNEQFF.

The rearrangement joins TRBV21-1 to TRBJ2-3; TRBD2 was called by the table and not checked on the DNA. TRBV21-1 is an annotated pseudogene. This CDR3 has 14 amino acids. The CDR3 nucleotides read TGTGCCAGCAGCGCCGGACTAAGGACGGATACGCAGTATTTT. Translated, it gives CASSAGLRTDTQYF.

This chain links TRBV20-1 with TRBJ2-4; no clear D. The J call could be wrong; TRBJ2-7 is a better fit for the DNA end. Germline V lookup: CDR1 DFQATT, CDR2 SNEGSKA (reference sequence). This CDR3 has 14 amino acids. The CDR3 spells CSARPNFSAYEQYF. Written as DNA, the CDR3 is TGCAGTGCTCGCCCTAACTTTTCCGCCTACGAGCAGTACTTC.

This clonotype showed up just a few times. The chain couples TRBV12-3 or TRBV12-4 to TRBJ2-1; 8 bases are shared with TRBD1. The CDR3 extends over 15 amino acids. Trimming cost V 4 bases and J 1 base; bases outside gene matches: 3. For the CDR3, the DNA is TGTGCCAGCAGTTCCTACAGGGGGTCCTACAATGAGCAGTTCTTC. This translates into CASSSYRGSYNEQFF.

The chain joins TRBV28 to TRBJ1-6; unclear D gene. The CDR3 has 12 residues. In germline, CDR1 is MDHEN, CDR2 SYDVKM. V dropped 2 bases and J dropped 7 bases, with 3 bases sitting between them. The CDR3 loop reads CASSLQNSPLHF. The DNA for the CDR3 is TGTGCCAGCAGTTTACAGAATTCACCCCTCCACTTT. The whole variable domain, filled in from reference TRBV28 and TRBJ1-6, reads DVKVTQSSRYLVKRTGEKVFLECVQDMDHENMFWYRQDPGLGLRLIYFSYDVKMKEKGDIPEGYSVSREKKERFSLILESASTNQTSMYLCASSLQNSPLHFGNGTRLTVT.

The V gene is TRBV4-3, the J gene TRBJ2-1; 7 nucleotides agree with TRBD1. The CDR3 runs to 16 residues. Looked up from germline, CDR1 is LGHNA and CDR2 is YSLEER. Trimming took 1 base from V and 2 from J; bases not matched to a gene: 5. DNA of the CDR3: TGCGCCAGCAGCCAAGCTTGGCAGGGGGCCTACAATGAGCAGTTCTTC. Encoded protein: CASSQAWQGAYNEQFF.

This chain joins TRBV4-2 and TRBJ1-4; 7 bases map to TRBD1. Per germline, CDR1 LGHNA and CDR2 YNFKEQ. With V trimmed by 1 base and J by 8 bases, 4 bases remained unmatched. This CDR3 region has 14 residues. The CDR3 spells CASSQAGGGEKLFF. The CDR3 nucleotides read TGTGCCAGCAGCCAAGCAGGGGGAGGGGAAAAACTGTTTTTT.

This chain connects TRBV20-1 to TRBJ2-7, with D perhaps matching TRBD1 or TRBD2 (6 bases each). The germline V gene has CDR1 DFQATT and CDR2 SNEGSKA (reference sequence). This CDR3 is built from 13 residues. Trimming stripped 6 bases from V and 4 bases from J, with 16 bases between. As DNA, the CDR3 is TGCAGTGCCGGGGAAGGGGGGCGGTACGAGCAGTACTTC. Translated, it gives CSAGEGGRYEQYF.